This is a list of T cell receptor beta chains from one sample in a study of lymphopenia after photon versus proton radiotherapy. Generated by immunoSEQ multiplex PCR, the TCRdb table keeps only in-frame clones and is missing some. The table includes more than 45,000 clones, roughly 80% detected once. The source was peripheral blood, collected from a patient treated with proton-based radiotherapy. These receptors were taken from a man in his 60s with pancreatic cancer. CDR3s include the opening cysteine and the closing phenylalanine or tryptophan. The D gene is left open where the match is weak. Clone size is shown for a subset of rows, as once, few, many or a class of expanded clone.

size	V	D	J	CDR3	DNA
-	TRBV5-6	-	TRBJ1-2	CASSSPSRTVGYTF	TGTGCCAGCAGCTCACCCAGCCGGACGGTGGGCTACACCTTC
-	TRBV5-4	TRBD1	TRBJ1-2	CASSRGQGNDGYTF	TGTGCCAGCAGCCGGGGACAGGGTAATGATGGCTACACCTTC
-	TRBV20-1	-	TRBJ1-1	CSARNYLEAFF	TGCAGTGCTAGGAACTACCTTGAAGCTTTCTTT
few	TRBV7-3	TRBD2	TRBJ2-5	CASSRTSGSGETQYF	TGTGCCAGCAGCAGGACTAGCGGGAGCGGTGAGACCCAGTACTTC
-	TRBV11-2	TRBD2	TRBJ2-5	CASSLDQAAGGRETQYF	TGTGCCAGCAGCTTAGATCAAGCGGCGGGAGGGAGAGAGACCCAGTACTTC
few	TRBV5-1	-	TRBJ2-1	CASNQWLASDNEQFF	TGCGCCAGCAACCAGTGGCTAGCGTCTGACAATGAGCAGTTCTTC
-	TRBV6-5	-	TRBJ2-1	CASSFGEERKQFF	TGTGCCAGCAGTTTCGGGGAGGAGCGCAAGCAGTTCTTC
few	TRBV30	TRBD2	TRBJ2-1	CAWSRLGGRYNEQFF	TGTGCCTGGAGTAGATTGGGCGGGAGGTACAATGAGCAGTTCTTC
once	TRBV28	-	TRBJ2-7	CASSPAGARYEQYF	TGTGCCAGCAGTCCCGCAGGGGCGCGGTACGAGCAGTACTTC
-	TRBV5-6	TRBD2	TRBJ2-1	CASSLRSGRVNNEQFF	TGTGCCAGCAGCCTCCGAAGCGGGAGGGTTAACAATGAGCAGTTCTTC
-	TRBV5-1	-	TRBJ2-5	CPPKGRRAGRQETQYF	TGCCCTCCGAAGGGTCGGAGAGCAGGAAGACAAGAGACCCAGTACTTC
-	TRBV28	TRBD1	TRBJ1-1	CASSTQPGTGGTEAFF	TGTGCCAGCAGTACCCAGCCCGGGACAGGGGGGACTGAAGCTTTCTTT
-	TRBV5-1	-	TRBJ1-2	CASSLPRVGYGYTF	TGCGCCAGCAGCTTGCCGAGGGTAGGCTATGGCTACACCTTC
few	TRBV5-1	TRBD1	TRBJ1-1	CASSSTGGGTEAFF	TGCGCCAGCAGCTCGACAGGGGGCGGCACTGAAGCTTTCTTT
-	TRBV5-1	TRBD1	TRBJ2-7	CASSPQGAAYEQYF	TGCGCCAGCAGCCCACAGGGGGCGGCCTACGAGCAGTACTTC
-	TRBV16	-	TRBJ1-5	CASSREGPSGRQPQHF	TGTGCCAGCAGCCGCGAAGGGCCTTCTGGTCGGCAGCCCCAGCATTTT
-	TRBV7-2	-	TRBJ2-7	CASSTGTLFGQYF	TGTGCCAGCAGCACCGGGACCCTTTTCGGGCAGTACTTC
-	TRBV21-1	-	TRBJ1-2	CASSARRGTAASLDYGYTF	TGTGCCAGCAGCGCTCGGAGGGGAACAGCCGCATCCCTCGACTATGGCTACACCTTC
-	TRBV9	-	TRBJ2-7	CASSAGHHSYEQYF	TGTGCCAGCAGCGCCGGACACCACTCCTACGAGCAGTACTTC
-	TRBV7-3	TRBD2	TRBJ2-1	CASSSFFSSGIGNEQFF	TGTGCCAGCAGCTCCTTCTTTTCTAGCGGGATCGGCAATGAGCAGTTCTTC
-	TRBV2	-	TRBJ2-1	CASSGTLYNEQFF	TGTGCCAGCAGTGGAACACTCTACAATGAGCAGTTCTTC
-	TRBV29-1	-	TRBJ1-2	CSVEGETARTRGYTF	TGCAGCGTTGAAGGGGAGACGGCAAGGACTCGGGGCTACACCTTC
-	TRBV13	TRBD1	TRBJ1-1	CASSFHPTGTGSMNTEAFF	TGTGCCAGCAGCTTTCACCCGACCGGGACAGGAAGCATGAACACTGAAGCTTTCTTT
-	TRBV7-9	-	TRBJ2-3	CASSLDSSTDTQYF	TGTGCCAGCAGCTTAGACAGTAGCACAGATACGCAGTATTTT
-	TRBV10-2	-	TRBJ2-2	CASRASRLTGELFF	TGCGCCAGCAGGGCATCCCGCCTCACCGGGGAGCTGTTTTTT